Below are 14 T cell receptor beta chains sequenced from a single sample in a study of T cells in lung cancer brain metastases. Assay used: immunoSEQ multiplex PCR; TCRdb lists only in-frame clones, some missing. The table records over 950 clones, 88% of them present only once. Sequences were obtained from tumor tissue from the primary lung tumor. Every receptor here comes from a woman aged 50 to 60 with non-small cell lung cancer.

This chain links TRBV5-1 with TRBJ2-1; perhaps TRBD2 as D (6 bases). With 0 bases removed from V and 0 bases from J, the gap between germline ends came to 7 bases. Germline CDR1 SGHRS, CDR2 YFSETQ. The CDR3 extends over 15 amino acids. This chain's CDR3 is CASSLDGSSYNEQFF. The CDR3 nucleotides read TGCGCCAGCAGCTTGGACGGGAGCTCCTACAATGAGCAGTTCTTC.

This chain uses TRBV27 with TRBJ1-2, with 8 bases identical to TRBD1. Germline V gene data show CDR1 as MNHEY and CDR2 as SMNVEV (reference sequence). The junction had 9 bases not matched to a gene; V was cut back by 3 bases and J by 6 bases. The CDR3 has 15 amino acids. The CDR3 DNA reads TGTGCCAGCAGTTTTTCGGCAGGGGGCTTCAATGGCTACACCTTC. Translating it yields CASSFSAGGFNGYTF.

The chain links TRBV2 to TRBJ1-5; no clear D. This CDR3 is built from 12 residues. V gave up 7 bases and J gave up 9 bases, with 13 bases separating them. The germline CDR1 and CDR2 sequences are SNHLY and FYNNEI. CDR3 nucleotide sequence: TGTGCCAGCACCCCTGGGTTGGGGCCCCAGCATTTT. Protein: CASTPGLGPQHF.

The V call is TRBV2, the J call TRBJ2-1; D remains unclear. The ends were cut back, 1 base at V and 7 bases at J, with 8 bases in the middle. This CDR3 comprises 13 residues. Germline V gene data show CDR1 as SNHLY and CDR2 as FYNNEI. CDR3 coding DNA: TGTGCCAGCAGTGAAGGCGCATCAAATGAGCAGTTCTTC. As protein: CASSEGASNEQFF.

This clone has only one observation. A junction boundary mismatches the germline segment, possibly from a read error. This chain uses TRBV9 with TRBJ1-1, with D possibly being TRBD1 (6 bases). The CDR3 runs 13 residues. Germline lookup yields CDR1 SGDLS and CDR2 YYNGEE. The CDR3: CASSVDRDTETFF. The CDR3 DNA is TGTGCCAGCAGCGTAGACAGGGACACTGAAACTTTCTTT.

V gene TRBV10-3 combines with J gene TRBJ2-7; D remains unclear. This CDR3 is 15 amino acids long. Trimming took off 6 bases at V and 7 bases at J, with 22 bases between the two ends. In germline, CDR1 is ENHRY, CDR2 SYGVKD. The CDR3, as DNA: TGTGCCATCAGGGGCAATGCTCCGGCAGTGGAAGAGCAGTACTTC. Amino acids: CAIRGNAPAVEEQYF.

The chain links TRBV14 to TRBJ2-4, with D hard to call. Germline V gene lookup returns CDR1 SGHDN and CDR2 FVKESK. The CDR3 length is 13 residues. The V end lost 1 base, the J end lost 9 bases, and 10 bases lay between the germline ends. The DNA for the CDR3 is TGTGCCAGCAGCCAAGGGATTAGTTCCATTCAGTACTTC. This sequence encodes CASSQGISSIQYF.

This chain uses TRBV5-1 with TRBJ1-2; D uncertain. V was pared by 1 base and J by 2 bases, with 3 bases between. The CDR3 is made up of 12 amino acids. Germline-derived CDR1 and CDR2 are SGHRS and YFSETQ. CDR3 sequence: CASSLLNYGYTF. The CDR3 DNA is TGCGCCAGCAGCTTGCTCAACTATGGCTACACCTTC.

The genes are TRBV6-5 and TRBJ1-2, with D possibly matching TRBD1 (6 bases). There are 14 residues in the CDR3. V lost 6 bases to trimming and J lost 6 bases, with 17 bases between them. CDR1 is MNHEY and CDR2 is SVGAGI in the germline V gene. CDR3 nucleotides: TGTGCCAGCAGCCCGCAGGGGAGAAGCGATGGCTACACCTTC. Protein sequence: CASSPQGRSDGYTF.

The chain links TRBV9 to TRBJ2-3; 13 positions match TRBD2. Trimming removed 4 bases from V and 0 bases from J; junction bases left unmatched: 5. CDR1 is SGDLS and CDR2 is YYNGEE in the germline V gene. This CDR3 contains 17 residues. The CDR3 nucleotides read TGTGCCAGCAGCTCAAGGACTAGCGGGAGTAGCACAGATACGCAGTATTTT. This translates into CASSSRTSGSSTDTQYF.

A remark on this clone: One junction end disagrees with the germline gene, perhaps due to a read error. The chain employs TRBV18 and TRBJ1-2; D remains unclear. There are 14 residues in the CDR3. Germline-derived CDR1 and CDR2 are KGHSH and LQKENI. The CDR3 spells CASSPQGGDYGYTF. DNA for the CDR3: TGTGCCAGCTCACCACAGGGAGGAGACTATGGCTACACCTTT.

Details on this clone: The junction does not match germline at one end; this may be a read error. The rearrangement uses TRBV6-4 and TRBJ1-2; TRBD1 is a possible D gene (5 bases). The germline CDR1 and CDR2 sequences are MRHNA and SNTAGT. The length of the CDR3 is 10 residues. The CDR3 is CASSDFRGRF. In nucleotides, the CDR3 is TGTGCCAGCAGTGACTTTAGGGGCAGATTC.

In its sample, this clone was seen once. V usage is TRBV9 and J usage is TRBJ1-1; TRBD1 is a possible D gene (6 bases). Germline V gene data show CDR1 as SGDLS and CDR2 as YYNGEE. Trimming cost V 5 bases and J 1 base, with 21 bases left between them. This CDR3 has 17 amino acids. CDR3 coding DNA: TGTGCCAGCAGGTTAGGAGGACAGACGCCCCCGAACACTGAAGCTTTCTTT. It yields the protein CASRLGGQTPPNTEAFF.

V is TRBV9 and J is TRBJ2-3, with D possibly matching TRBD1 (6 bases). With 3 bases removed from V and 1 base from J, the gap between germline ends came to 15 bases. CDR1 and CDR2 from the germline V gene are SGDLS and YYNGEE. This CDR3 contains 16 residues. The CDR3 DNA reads TGTGCCAGCAGCGCCGAAGGGGGAGATGGCACAGATACGCAGTATTTT. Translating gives CASSAEGGDGTDTQYF.